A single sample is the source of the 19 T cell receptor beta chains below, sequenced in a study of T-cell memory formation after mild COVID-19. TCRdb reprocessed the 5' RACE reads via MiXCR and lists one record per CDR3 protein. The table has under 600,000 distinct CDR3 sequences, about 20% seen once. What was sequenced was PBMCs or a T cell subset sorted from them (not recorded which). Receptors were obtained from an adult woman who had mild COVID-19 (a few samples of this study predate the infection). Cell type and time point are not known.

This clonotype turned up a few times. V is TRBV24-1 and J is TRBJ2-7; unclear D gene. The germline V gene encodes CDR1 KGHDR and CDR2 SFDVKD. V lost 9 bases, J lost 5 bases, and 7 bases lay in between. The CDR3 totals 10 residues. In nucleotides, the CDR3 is TGTGCCACCGGGAATGACGAGCAGTACTTC. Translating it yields CATGNDEQYF.

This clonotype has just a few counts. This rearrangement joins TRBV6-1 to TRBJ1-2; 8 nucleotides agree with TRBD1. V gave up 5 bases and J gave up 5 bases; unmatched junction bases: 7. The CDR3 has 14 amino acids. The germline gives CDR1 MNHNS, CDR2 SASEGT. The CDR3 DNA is TGTGCCAGCAGTCGACATAGACAGGGGTATGGCTACACCTTC. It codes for CASSRHRQGYGYTF.

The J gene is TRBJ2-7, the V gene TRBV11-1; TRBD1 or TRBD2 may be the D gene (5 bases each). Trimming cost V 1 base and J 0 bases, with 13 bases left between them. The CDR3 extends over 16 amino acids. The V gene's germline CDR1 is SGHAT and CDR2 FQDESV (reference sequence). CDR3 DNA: TGTGCCAGCAGCTTAGGACAGCCCGGGGCCTCCTACGAGCAGTACTTC. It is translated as CASSLGQPGASYEQYF.

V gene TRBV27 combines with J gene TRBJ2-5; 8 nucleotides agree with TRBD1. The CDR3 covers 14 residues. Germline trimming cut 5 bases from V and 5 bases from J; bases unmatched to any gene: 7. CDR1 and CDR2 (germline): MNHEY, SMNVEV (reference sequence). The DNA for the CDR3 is TGTGCCAGCAGTATAGACAGGGGAGGCGAGACCCAGTACTTC. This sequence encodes CASSIDRGGETQYF.

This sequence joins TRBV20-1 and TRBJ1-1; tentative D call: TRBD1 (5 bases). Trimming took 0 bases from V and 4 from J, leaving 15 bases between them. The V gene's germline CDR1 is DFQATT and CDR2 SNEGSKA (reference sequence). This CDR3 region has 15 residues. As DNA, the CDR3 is TGCAGTGCTAGAGATCCGAGGGTTGGGGGCACTGAAGCTTTCTTT. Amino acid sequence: CSARDPRVGGTEAFF.

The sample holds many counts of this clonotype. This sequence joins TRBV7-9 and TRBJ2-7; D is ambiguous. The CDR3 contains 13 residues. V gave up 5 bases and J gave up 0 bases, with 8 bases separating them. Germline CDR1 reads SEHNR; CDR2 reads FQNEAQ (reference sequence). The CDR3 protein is CASSPTDSYEQYF. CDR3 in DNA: TGTGCCAGCAGCCCGACGGACTCCTACGAGCAGTACTTC.

The DNA of the CDR3 is TGTGCCAGCAGTTTAGATAGCGGGAGATGGTACAATGAGCAGTTCTTC. Amino acid sequence: CASSLDSGRWYNEQFF. The gene calls are TRBV12-3 or TRBV12-4 and TRBJ2-1; TRBD2 matches at 9 bases. With V trimmed by 1 base and J by 4 bases, 5 bases remained unmatched. There are 16 residues in the CDR3.

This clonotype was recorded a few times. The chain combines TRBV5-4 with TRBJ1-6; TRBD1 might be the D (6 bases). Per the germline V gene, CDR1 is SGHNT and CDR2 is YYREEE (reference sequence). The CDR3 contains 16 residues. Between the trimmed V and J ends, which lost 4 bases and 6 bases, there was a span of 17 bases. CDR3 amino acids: CASSADSGASNSPLHF. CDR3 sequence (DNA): TGTGCCAGCAGCGCGGACTCAGGGGCAAGTAATTCACCCCTCCACTTT.

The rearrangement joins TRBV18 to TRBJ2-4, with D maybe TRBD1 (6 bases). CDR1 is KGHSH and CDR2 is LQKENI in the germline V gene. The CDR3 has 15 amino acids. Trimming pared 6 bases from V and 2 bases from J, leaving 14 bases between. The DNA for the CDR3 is TGTGCCAGCTCGCCTCCTACAGGGACCAAAAACATTCAGTACTTC. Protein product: CASSPPTGTKNIQYF.

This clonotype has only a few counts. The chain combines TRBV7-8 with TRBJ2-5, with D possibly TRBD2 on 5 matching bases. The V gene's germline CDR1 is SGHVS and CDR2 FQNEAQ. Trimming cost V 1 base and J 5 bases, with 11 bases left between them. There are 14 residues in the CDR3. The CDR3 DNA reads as TGTGCCAGCAGCTTAGGGACTGGGGTGGAGACCCAGTACTTC. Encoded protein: CASSLGTGVETQYF. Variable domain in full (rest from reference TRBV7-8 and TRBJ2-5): GAGVSQSPRYKVAKRGQDVALRCDPISGHVSLFWYQQALGQGPEFLTYFQNEAQLDKSGLPSDRFFAERPEGSVSTLKIQRTQQEDSAVYLCASSLGTGVETQYFGPGTRLLVL.

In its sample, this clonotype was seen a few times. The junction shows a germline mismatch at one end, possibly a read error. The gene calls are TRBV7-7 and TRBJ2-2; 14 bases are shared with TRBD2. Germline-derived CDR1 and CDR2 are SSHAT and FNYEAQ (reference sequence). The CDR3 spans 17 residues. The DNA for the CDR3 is TGTGCTAGCAGCCCTCGACTAGCGGGAGGGAACCCCGGGGAGCTGTTTTTT. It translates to CASSPRLAGGNPGELFF.

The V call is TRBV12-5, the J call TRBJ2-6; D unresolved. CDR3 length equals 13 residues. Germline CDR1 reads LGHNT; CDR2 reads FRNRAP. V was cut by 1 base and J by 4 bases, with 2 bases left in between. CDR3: CASGLGGANVLTF. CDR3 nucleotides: TGTGCTAGTGGTTTGGGCGGGGCCAACGTCCTGACTTTC.

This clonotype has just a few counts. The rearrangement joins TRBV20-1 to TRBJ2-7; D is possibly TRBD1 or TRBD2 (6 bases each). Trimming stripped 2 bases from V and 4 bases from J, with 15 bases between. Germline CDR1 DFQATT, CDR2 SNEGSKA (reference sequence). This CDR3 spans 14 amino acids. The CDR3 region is CSARLRGGTYEQYF. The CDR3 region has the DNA TGCAGTGCTAGACTTAGAGGGGGGACATACGAGCAGTACTTC.

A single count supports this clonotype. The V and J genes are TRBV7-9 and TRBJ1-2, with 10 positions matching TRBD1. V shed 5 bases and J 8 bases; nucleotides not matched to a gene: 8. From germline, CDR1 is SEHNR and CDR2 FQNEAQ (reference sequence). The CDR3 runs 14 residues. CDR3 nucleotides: TGTGCCAGCAGCCTCCCGGGACAGGGGACCGGCTACACCTTC. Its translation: CASSLPGQGTGYTF. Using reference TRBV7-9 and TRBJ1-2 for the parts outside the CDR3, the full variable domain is DTGVSQNPRHKITKRGQNVTFRCDPISEHNRLYWYRQTLGQGPEFLTYFQNEAQLEKSRLLSDRFSAERPKGSFSTLEIQRTEQGDSAMYLCASSLPGQGTGYTFGSGTRLTVV.

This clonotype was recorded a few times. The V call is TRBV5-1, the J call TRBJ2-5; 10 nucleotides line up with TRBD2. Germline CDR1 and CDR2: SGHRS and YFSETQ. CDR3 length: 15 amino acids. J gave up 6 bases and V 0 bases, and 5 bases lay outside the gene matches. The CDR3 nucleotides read TGCGCCAGCAGCTTGGACCCTAGCGGGAGACAGACCCAGTACTTC. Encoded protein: CASSLDPSGRQTQYF. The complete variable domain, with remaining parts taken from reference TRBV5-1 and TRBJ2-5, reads KAGVTQTPRYLIKTRGQQVTLSCSPISGHRSVSWYQQTPGQGLQFLFEYFSETQRNKGNFPGRFSGRQFSNSRSEMNVSTLELGDSALYLCASSLDPSGRQTQYFGPGTRLLVL.

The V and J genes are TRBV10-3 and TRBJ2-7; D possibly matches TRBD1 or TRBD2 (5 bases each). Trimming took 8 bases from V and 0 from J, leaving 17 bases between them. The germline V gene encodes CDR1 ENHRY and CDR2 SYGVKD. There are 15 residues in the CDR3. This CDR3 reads CAIGDRGTTSYEQYF. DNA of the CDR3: TGTGCCATCGGAGACCGGGGCACTACCTCCTACGAGCAGTACTTC.

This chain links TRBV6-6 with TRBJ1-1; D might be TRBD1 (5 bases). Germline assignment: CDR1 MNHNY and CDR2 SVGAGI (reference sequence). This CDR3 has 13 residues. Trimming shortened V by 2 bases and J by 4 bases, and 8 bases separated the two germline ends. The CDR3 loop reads CASSYGGGTEAFF. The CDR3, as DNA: TGTGCCAGCAGTTACGGGGGGGGCACTGAAGCTTTCTTT.

CDR3 region: CASSFVPGGNSPLHF. The DNA for the CDR3 is TGTGCCAGCAGCTTCGTGCCAGGGGGAAATTCACCCCTCCACTTT. The genes are TRBV7-9 and TRBJ1-6; 7 bases map to TRBD1. Germline V gives CDR1 SEHNR, CDR2 FQNEAQ (reference sequence). The CDR3 runs to 15 residues. J gave up 7 bases and V 3 bases, and 6 bases lay outside the gene matches.

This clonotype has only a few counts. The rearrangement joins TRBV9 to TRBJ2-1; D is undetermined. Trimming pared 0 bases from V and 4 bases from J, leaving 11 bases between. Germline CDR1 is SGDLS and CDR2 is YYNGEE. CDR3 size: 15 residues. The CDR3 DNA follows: TGTGCCAGCAGCGTAGTATCTTCTTTATACAATGAGCAGTTCTTC. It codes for CASSVVSSLYNEQFF.